This T cell receptor (beta chain) was observed in a study of OX40 agonist ivuxolimab in advanced cancers. For this clone: The antigen is undetermined.

Sequencing used immunoSEQ multiplex PCR; TCRdb keeps in-frame clones, though not all of them. This sample has under 95,000 clones; more than 85% occur once, and the top ten carry about 6.7%. Findings and limits, study-wide: Specificity for antigen went undetermined in the expanded peripheral T cells. In CD8+ T cells, expanded clones were on average more numerous than in CD4+. Patients with a partial response at 0.1-3.0 mg/kg had among the lowest clonal expansion.

This CDR3 is built from 17 residues. V dropped 3 bases and J dropped 3; count of bases not matched to a gene: 5. Germline V lookup: CDR1 MGHRA, CDR2 YSYEKL. The V call is TRBV4-1, the J call TRBJ2-3, with 14 bases aligning to TRBD2. This sequence was found in an adult with an advanced solid tumor such as melanoma, head and neck, liver or kidney cancer. The sample in question was CD4+ or CD8+ T cells sorted from blood, obtained in a trial of the OX40 agonist ivuxolimab. CDR3 protein: CASSQSGTSGRTDTQYF. The CDR3 DNA follows: TGCGCCAGCAGCCAGTCCGGGACTAGCGGGAGAACAGATACGCAGTATTTT.